These 26 T cell receptor beta chains were all obtained from the same sample, sequenced in a study of cytomegalovirus exposure and HLA in healthy donors. The PCR used 60 Vbeta and 13 Jbeta primers. TCRdb's copy holds only in-frame clones and misses some; the assay was immunoSEQ multiplex PCR. This repertoire comprises over 60,000 clones; its ten largest clones make up 6.5% to 9.5%. Material: PBMCs. The receptors originated from a female donor in good health and CMV-seropositive.

The gene calls are TRBV6-5 and TRBJ2-5; TRBD2 matches 10 bases. The germline CDR1 and CDR2 sequences are MNHEY and SVGAGI. The CDR3 spans 13 residues. J gave up 13 bases and V 0 bases, and 5 bases lay outside the gene matches. The CDR3 loop is CASSYSLAGASYF. The CDR3 DNA reads as TGTGCCAGCAGTTACTCTCTAGCGGGGGCTTCGTACTTC.

The J gene is TRBJ1-3, the V gene TRBV2; perhaps TRBD1 as D (6 bases). The CDR3 length is 14 residues. Germline V gene data show CDR1 as SNHLY and CDR2 as FYNNEI. Trimming took 7 bases from V and 8 from J, leaving 18 bases between them. DNA of the CDR3: TGTGCCAGCAAAAAGACAGGCCCCGGGGACACCATATATTTT. Its translation: CASKKTGPGDTIYF.

The V and J genes are TRBV18 and TRBJ1-3; D gene uncertain. The CDR3 is 17 residues long. Per the germline V gene, CDR1 is KGHSH and CDR2 is LQKENI. The germline V and J ends were trimmed by 2 bases and 0 bases, with 14 bases remaining between them. The DNA of the CDR3 is TGTGCCAGCTCACCAGCACCACTCCGAATCTCTGGAAACACCATATATTTT. Encoded protein: CASSPAPLRISGNTIYF.

The chain has TRBV7-6 and TRBJ2-3; 8 bases match TRBD1. J lost 0 bases, V lost 5 bases, and 4 bases had no gene match. In germline, CDR1 is SGHVS, CDR2 FNYEAQ. The CDR3 covers 15 residues. CDR3 DNA sequence: TGTGCCAGCAGCCCGACAGGGGCTAGCACAGATACGCAGTATTTT. It yields the protein CASSPTGASTDTQYF.

The CDR3 DNA sequence: TGTGCCTGGAAGAGGGACAGGACAAATTCACCCCTCCACTTT. This codes for CAWKRDRTNSPLHF. This chain links TRBV30 with TRBJ1-6; the match to TRBD1 covers 8 bases. The ends lost 4 bases at V and 7 bases at J; junction bases unmatched: 6. The CDR3 extends over 14 amino acids. Germline assignment: CDR1 GTSNPN and CDR2 SVGIG (reference sequence).

As concerns this clone: Additional DNA sequences in this sample encode the identical CDR3. This chain uses TRBV7-8 with TRBJ2-3, with D perhaps matching TRBD1 (5 bases). V was clipped by 11 bases and J by 2 bases, with 29 bases between them. The CDR3 covers 18 residues. Germline lookup yields CDR1 SGHVS and CDR2 FQNEAQ. The CDR3 DNA follows: TGTGCCCACAGGTTCAGCGAGACAGAGCCTGAGGACACAGATACGCAGTATTTT. Translated: CAHRFSETEPEDTDTQYF.

The J gene is TRBJ2-5, the V gene TRBV19; TRBD2 might be the D (5 bases). TRBJ2-7 matches the DNA end more closely, so the J call is doubtful. The CDR3 length is 13 residues. Germline lookup yields CDR1 LNHDA and CDR2 SQIVND (reference sequence). This CDR3 reads CASSIVGVNEQYF. The CDR3 coding sequence is TGTGCCAGTAGTATAGTCGGGGTCAACGAGCAGTACTTC.

V and J are TRBV6-1 and TRBJ2-7, with a weak D call TRBD1 (5 bases). V was pared by 9 bases and J by 4 bases, with 7 bases between. CDR1 and CDR2 from the germline V gene are MNHNS and SASEGT. The CDR3 is made up of 10 amino acids. The CDR3 DNA is TGTGCCAGTAGGACATACGAGCAGTACTTC. It specifies CASRTYEQYF.

The chain carries TRBV6-5 and TRBJ2-7; 7 bases match TRBD2. This CDR3 comprises 14 residues. The germline V gene encodes CDR1 MNHEY and CDR2 SVGAGI. J gave up 0 bases and V 5 bases, and 4 bases lay outside the gene matches. The CDR3 spells CASSPGLGSYEQYF. The DNA for the CDR3 is TGTGCCAGCAGTCCCGGACTAGGCTCCTACGAGCAGTACTTC.

The gene calls are TRBV9 and TRBJ2-1, with 9 bases identical to TRBD2. Germline V gene sequence: CDR1 SGDLS, CDR2 YYNGEE. The CDR3 spans 15 residues. Germline trimming cut 6 bases from V and 3 bases from J; bases unmatched to any gene: 7. The CDR3 here is CASNQGAGGYNEQFF. The CDR3 nucleotides read TGTGCCAGCAACCAGGGAGCGGGAGGCTACAATGAGCAGTTCTTC.

DNA for the CDR3: TGTGCCAGCAGTTTACACTCCGGGGGGACCCAGTACTTC. Encoded protein: CASSLHSGGTQYF. The rearrangement uses TRBV27 and TRBJ2-5, with D tentatively TRBD2 (6 bases). The ends were cut back, 2 bases at V and 7 bases at J, with 11 bases in the middle. The CDR3 is 13 residues long. Germline V gene data show CDR1 as MNHEY and CDR2 as SMNVEV (reference sequence).

The CDR3 DNA sequence: TGCGCCAGCAGCTTTCAAACAGCTAATGAAAAACTGTTTTTT. It specifies CASSFQTANEKLFF. The chain couples TRBV5-1 to TRBJ1-4; D remains unclear. The CDR3 loop spans 14 amino acids. V was clipped by 2 bases and J by 3 bases, with 8 bases between them. Germline V gene lookup returns CDR1 SGHRS and CDR2 YFSETQ. The complete variable domain, with remaining parts taken from reference TRBV5-1 and TRBJ1-4, reads KAGVTQTPRYLIKTRGQQVTLSCSPISGHRSVSWYQQTPGQGLQFLFEYFSETQRNKGNFPGRFSGRQFSNSRSEMNVSTLELGDSALYLCASSFQTANEKLFFGSGTQLSVL.

CDR3 coding DNA: TGTGCCAGCAGCGTAGCTGACAGCAAAGGCGAGCAGTACTTC. As protein: CASSVADSKGEQYF. The chain is built from TRBV9 and TRBJ2-7, with D possibly being TRBD1 (5 bases). Germline CDR1 and CDR2: SGDLS and YYNGEE. Trimming removed 0 bases at V and 6 bases at J, with 13 bases between. CDR3 length: 14 residues. Full variable domain (remainder filled in from reference TRBV9 and TRBJ2-7): DSGVTQTPKHLITATGQRVTLRCSPRSGDLSVYWYQQSLDQGLQFLIQYYNGEERAKGNILERFSAQQFPDLHSELNLSSLELGDSALYFCASSVADSKGEQYFGPGTRLTVT.

The chain employs TRBV30 and TRBJ2-3; 9 bases line up with TRBD1. CDR1 and CDR2 (germline): GTSNPN, SVGIG (reference sequence). The trim removed 2 bases at V and 9 bases at J, leaving 6 bases unmatched. The CDR3 length is 13 residues. DNA of the CDR3: TGTGCCTGGAGTCCCGGACAGGGGAGGACGCAGTATTTT. This encodes CAWSPGQGRTQYF.

CDR3 protein: CASSDGQGRQPQHF. In DNA form, the CDR3 reads TGTGCCAGCAGTGACGGACAGGGTAGGCAGCCCCAGCATTTT. The V call is TRBV25-1, the J call TRBJ1-5, with 8 bases fitting TRBD1. V was clipped by 3 bases and J by 7 bases; unmatched bases: 5. The CDR3 is 14 residues long. The germline CDR1 and CDR2 sequences are MGHDK and SYGVNS.

This CDR3 reads CASSVAGTQEQYF. The CDR3 DNA is TGTGCCAGCAGCGTCGCCGGGACTCAGGAGCAGTACTTC. The V call is TRBV5-4, the J call TRBJ2-7, with a possible D match to TRBD2 (6 bases). Germline CDR1 SGHNT, CDR2 YYREEE (reference sequence). The CDR3 runs to 13 residues. The V end lost 4 bases, the J end lost 7 bases, and 15 bases lay between the germline ends. The full variable domain, its missing parts supplied by reference TRBV5-4 and TRBJ2-7, is ETGVTQSPTHLIKTRGQQVTLRCSSQSGHNTVSWYQQALGQGPQFIFQYYREEENGRGNFPPRFSGLQFPNYSSELNVNALELDDSALYLCASSVAGTQEQYFGPGTRLTVT.

The rearrangement links TRBV10-2 to TRBJ2-3, with 7 bases identical to TRBD2. CDR1 and CDR2 from the germline V gene are WSHSY and SAAADI. With V trimmed by 5 bases and J by 2 bases, 10 bases remained unmatched. The CDR3 length is 16 residues. Here the CDR3 reads CASSRYASGVTDTQYF. CDR3 bases: TGCGCCAGCAGTCGTTATGCTAGCGGAGTCACAGATACGCAGTATTTT.

This rearrangement joins TRBV5-1 to TRBJ2-7; no clear D. Germline lookup yields CDR1 SGHRS and CDR2 YFSETQ. Trimming shortened V by 4 bases and J by 7 bases, and 9 bases separated the two germline ends. The CDR3 loop spans 11 amino acids. CDR3 protein: CASSGGIEQYF. The CDR3 DNA follows: TGCGCCAGCAGCGGCGGAATTGAGCAGTACTTC.

CDR3 coding DNA: TGTGCCAGCAGCCTCCAGAGCAATCAGCCCCAGCATTTT. Translation gives CASSLQSNQPQHF. The chain links TRBV28 to TRBJ1-5; no reliable D call. Between the trimmed V and J ends, which lost 6 bases and 1 base, there was a span of 7 bases. The germline gives CDR1 MDHEN, CDR2 SYDVKM. The CDR3 spans 13 residues.

J is TRBJ1-5 and V is TRBV28; 11 nucleotides agree with TRBD1. After removal of 8 bases from V and 6 bases from J, the junction contained 12 bases not matched to a gene. Germline CDR1 and CDR2: MDHEN and SYDVKM. CDR3 length: 16 residues. In DNA form, the CDR3 reads TGTGCCAGCGGGCAGGACAGGGGGCTCTTCGGTCAGCCCCAGCATTTT. It specifies CASGQDRGLFGQPQHF.

CDR3 region: CASSTGQASDQPQHF. The CDR3 coding sequence is TGCGCCAGCAGCACGGGACAGGCCTCGGATCAGCCCCAGCATTTT. This sequence joins TRBV5-1 and TRBJ1-5; TRBD1 matches at 8 bases. The CDR3 consists of 15 residues. V was clipped by 4 bases and J by 5 bases; unmatched bases: 8. Germline values: CDR1 SGHRS, CDR2 YFSETQ.

This chain uses TRBV27 with TRBJ2-3, with unresolved D. In germline, CDR1 is MNHEY, CDR2 SMNVEV (reference sequence). V lost 6 bases and J 4 bases, leaving 8 bases between the germline ends. This CDR3 region has 12 residues. The CDR3: CASRLGADTQYF. In DNA form, the CDR3 reads TGTGCCAGCAGGTTGGGCGCAGATACGCAGTATTTT.

The V call is TRBV19, the J call TRBJ2-4; TRBD2 is a possible D gene (7 bases). The V end was cut by 5 bases, the J end by 8 bases, with 16 bases between. The CDR3 is made up of 14 amino acids. CDR1 is LNHDA and CDR2 is SQIVND in the germline V gene (reference sequence). CDR3 nucleotides: TGTGCCAGTAGTTTAGGGGGGGGTAGGGACATTCAGTACTTC. Translation: CASSLGGGRDIQYF.

The rearrangement uses TRBV27 and TRBJ2-2, with D unclear. Between the trimmed V and J ends, which lost 5 bases and 6 bases, there was a span of 16 bases. Germline CDR1 and CDR2: MNHEY and SMNVEV (reference sequence). The CDR3 has 15 amino acids. The CDR3 reads CASSPHPRQAGELFF. The CDR3 bases are TGTGCCAGCAGTCCTCACCCCAGGCAAGCCGGGGAGCTGTTTTTT.

V usage is TRBV5-1 and J usage is TRBJ2-5; unclear D gene. The better agreement between TRBJ2-7 and the DNA end casts doubt on the J call. CDR1 and CDR2 from the germline V gene are SGHRS and YFSETQ. The CDR3 runs 14 residues. The chain's CDR3 is CASSLAVSSYEQYF. The CDR3 DNA reads TGCGCCAGCAGCTTGGCCGTGTCGTCCTACGAGCAGTACTTC.

The rearrangement uses TRBV10-3 and TRBJ2-3; 7 nucleotides match TRBD1. Trimming took 8 bases from V and 0 from J; bases not matched to a gene: 8. In germline, CDR1 is ENHRY, CDR2 SYGVKD. The CDR3 is made up of 15 amino acids. In DNA, the CDR3 is TGTGCCATCGGCCCCCGGGACAGTAGCACAGATACGCAGTATTTT. Its translation: CAIGPRDSSTDTQYF.